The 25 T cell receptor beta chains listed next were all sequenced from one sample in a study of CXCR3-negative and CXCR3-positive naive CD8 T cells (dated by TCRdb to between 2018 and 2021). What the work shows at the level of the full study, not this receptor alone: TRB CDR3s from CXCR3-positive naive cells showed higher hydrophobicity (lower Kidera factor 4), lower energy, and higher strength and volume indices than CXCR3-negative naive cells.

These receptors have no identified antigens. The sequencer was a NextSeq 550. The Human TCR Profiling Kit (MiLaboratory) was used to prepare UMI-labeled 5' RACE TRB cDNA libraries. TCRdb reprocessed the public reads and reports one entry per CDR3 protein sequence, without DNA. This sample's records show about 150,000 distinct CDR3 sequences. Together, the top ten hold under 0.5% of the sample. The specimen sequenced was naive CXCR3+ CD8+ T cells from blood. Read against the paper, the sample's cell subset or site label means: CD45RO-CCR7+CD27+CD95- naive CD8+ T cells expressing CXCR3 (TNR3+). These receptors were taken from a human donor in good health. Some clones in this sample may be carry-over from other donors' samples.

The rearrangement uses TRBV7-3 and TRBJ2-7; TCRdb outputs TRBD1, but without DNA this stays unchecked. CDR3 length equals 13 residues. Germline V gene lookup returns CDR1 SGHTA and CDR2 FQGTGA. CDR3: CASSLGTRREQYF. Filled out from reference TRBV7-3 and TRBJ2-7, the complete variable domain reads GAGVSQTPSNKVTEKGKYVELRCDPISGHTALYWYRQSLGQGPEFLIYFQGTGAADDSGLPNDRFFAVRPEGSVSTLKIQRTERGDSAVYLCASSLGTRREQYFGPGTRLTVT.

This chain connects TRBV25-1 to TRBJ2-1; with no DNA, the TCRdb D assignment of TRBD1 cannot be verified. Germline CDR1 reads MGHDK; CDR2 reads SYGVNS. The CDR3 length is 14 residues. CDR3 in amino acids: CASGGQGHYTEQFF.

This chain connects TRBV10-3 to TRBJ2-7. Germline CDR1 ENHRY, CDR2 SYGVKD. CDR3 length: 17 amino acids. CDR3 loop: CAISEGLLAGGYYEQYF.

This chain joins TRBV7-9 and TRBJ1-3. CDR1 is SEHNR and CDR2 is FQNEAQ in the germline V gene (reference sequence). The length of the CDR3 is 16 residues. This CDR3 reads CASSLESGGAGNTIYF.

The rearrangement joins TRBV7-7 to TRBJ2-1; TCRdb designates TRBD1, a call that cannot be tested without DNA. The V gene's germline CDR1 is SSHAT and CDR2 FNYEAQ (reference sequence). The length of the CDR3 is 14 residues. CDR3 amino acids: CASSPGGAYNEQFF.

The CDR3 sequence is CASSFPPWHEQFF. The chain employs TRBV28 and TRBJ2-1. This CDR3 has 13 amino acids. Germline-derived CDR1 and CDR2 are MDHEN and SYDVKM.

The CDR3 loop reads CASSHATSSGNTIYF. This chain uses TRBV3-1 with TRBJ1-3. Germline V gene data show CDR1 as LGHDT and CDR2 as YNNKEL (reference sequence). CDR3 length: 15 amino acids.

This CDR3 is CASSLFYTSREQYF. The chain has TRBV5-6 and TRBJ2-7. This CDR3 spans 14 amino acids. Germline CDR1 and CDR2: SGHDT and YYEEEE.

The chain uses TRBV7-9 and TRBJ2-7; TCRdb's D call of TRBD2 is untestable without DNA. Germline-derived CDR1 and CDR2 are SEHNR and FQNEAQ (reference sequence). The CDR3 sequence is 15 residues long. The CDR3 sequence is CASNLVSGVASEQYF.

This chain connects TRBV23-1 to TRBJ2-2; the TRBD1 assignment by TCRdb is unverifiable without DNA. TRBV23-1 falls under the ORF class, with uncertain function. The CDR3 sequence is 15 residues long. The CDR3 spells CASPRDRGRSGELFF.

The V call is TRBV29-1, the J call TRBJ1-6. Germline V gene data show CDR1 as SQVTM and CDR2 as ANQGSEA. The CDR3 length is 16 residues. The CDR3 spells CSVSTGRVRNNSPLHF.

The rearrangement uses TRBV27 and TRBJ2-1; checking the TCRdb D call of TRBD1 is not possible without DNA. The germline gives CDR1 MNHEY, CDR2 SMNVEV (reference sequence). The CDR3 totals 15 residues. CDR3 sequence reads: CASSFAWGPYNEQFF.

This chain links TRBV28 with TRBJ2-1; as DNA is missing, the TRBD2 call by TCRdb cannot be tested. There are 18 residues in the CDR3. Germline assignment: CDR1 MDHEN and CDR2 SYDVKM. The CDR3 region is CASSLISPAGPSYNEQFF.

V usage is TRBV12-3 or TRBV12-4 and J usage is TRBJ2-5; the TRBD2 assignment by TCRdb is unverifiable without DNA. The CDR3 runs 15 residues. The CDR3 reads CASSSGLAGLETQYF.

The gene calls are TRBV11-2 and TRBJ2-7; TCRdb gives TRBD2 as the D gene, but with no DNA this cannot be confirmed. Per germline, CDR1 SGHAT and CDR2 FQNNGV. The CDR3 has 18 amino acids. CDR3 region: CASSITGTSGGINYEQYF.

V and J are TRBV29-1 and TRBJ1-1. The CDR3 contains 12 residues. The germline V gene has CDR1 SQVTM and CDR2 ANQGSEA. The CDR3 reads CSSRAGNTEAFF.

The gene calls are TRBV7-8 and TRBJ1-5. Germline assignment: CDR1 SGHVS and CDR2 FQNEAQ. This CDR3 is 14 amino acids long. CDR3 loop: CASSLGTTWQPQHF.

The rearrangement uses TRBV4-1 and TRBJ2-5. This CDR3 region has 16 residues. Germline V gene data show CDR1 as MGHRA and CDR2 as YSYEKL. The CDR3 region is CASSQDLGLGQETQYF.

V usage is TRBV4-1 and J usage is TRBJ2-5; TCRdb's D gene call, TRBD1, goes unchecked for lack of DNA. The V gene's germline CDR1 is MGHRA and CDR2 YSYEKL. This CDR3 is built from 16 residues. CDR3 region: CASSQDAATVQETQYF.

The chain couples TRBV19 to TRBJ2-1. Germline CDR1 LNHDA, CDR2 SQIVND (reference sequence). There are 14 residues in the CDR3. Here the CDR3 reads CASEPGDSYNEQFF.

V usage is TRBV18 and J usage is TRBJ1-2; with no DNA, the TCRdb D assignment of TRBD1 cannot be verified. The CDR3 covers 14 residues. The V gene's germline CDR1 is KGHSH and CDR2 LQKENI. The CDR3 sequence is CASSPPGTAYGYTF. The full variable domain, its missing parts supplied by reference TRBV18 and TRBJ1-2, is NAGVMQNPRHLVRRRGQEARLRCSPMKGHSHVYWYRQLPEEGLKFMVYLQKENIIDESGMPKERFSAEFPKEGPSILRIQQVVRGDSAAYFCASSPPGTAYGYTFGSGTRLTVV.

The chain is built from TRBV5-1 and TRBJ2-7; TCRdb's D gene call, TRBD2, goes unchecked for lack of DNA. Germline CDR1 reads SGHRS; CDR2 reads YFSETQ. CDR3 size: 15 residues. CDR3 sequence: CASRSPGPRDYEQYF. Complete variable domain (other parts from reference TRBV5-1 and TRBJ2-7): KAGVTQTPRYLIKTRGQQVTLSCSPISGHRSVSWYQQTPGQGLQFLFEYFSETQRNKGNFPGRFSGRQFSNSRSEMNVSTLELGDSALYLCASRSPGPRDYEQYFGPGTRLTVT.

CDR3 region: CASSLGGTPGPGELFF. The chain is built from TRBV5-5 and TRBJ2-2; TCRdb gives TRBD1 as the D gene, but with no DNA this cannot be confirmed. CDR1 and CDR2 (germline): SGHKS, YYEKEE (reference sequence). The CDR3 spans 16 residues.

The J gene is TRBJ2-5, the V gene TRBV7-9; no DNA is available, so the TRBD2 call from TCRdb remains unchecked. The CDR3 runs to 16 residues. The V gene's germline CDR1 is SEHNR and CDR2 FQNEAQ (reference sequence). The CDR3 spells CASSSKWTSVMETQYF.

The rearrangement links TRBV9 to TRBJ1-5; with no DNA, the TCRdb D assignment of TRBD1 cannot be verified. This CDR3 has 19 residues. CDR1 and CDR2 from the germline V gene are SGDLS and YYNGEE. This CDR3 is CASSEPGQGPKNLNQPQHF.